This entry concerns a single T cell receptor (beta chain). Its antigen remains unknown. These data are taken from a study of cytomegalovirus exposure and HLA in healthy donors. PCR involved 60 Vbeta and 13 Jbeta primers. The assay was immunoSEQ multiplex PCR, and TCRdb's table has in-frame clones only and misses some. Seen here are more than 150,000 clones, more than 75% observed once, and the top ten hold 1.1% to 1.5%. The germline V gene encodes CDR1 SGDLS and CDR2 YYNGEE. V lost 4 bases and J lost 7, with 14 bases in between. CDR3 length equals 14 residues. Study-wide results and limits: It was reported in a later analysis that an Asian-associated ancestry cluster showed fewer N-insertions than the approximately 670-donor mean.

Donors sampled were nominally healthy, though unrecorded immune exposures were likely. Source material: PBMCs. The sequence was obtained from a male donor in good health and CMV-seronegative. The chain has TRBV9 and TRBJ2-2; D not resolved. The CDR3 sequence: CASSLGGVGGELFF. CDR3 DNA sequence: TGTGCCAGCAGCCTAGGTGGAGTGGGCGGGGAGCTGTTTTTT.